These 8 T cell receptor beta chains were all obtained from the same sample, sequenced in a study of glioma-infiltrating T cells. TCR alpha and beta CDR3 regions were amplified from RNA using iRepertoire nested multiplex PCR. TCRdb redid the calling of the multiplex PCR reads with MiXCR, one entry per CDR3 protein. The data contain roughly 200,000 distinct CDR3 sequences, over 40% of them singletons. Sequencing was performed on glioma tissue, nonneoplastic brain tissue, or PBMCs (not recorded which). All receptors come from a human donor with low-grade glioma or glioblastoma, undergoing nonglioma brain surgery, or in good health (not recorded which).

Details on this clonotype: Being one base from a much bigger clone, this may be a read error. The DNA for the CDR3 is TGTGCCAGCAGTGATGATAGGGTTCATCCATGCGATGAGCAGTTCTTC. Encoded protein: CASSDDRVHPCDEQFF. The J gene is TRBJ2-1, the V gene TRBV25-1, with D unclear. Germline lookup yields CDR1 MGHDK and CDR2 SYGVNS. This CDR3 has 16 amino acids. Trimming removed 3 bases from V and 8 bases from J, with 20 bases in between. Full variable domain (outside the CDR3, taken from reference TRBV25-1 and TRBJ2-1): EADIYQTPRYLVIGTGKKITLECSQTMGHDKMYWYQQDPGMELHLIHYSYGVNSTEKGDLSSESTVSRIRTEHFPLTLESARPSHTSQYLCASSDDRVHPCDEQFFGPGTRLTVL.

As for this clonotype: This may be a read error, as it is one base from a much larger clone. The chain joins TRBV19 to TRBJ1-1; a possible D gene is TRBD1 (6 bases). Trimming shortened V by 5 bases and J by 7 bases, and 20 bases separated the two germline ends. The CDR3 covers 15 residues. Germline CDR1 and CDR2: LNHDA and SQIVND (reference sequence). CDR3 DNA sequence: TGTGCCAGTAGTGCGAACAGGGTTTATTTGGATGAAGCTTTCTTT. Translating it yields CASSANRVYLDEAFF. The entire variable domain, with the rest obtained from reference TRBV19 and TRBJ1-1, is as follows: DGGITQSPKYLFRKEGQNVTLSCEQNLNHDAMYWYRQDPGQGLRLIYYSQIVNDFQKGDIAEGYSVSREKKESFPLTVTSAQKNPTAFYLCASSANRVYLDEAFFGQGTRLTVV.

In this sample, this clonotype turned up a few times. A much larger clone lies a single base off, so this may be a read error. The DNA for the CDR3 is TGTGCCAGGACCCTTAGGGAGAACTTT. Protein product: CARTLRENF. The genes are TRBV27 and TRBJ1-4; no firm D call. The CDR3 spans 9 residues. The germline gives CDR1 MNHEY, CDR2 SMNVEV (reference sequence).

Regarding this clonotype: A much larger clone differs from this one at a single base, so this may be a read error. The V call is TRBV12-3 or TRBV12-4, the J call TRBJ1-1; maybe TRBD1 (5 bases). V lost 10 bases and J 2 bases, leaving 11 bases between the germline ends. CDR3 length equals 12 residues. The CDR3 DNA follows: TGTGCCATTAGACAGACCAACACTGAAGCTTTCTTT. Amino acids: CAIRQTNTEAFF.

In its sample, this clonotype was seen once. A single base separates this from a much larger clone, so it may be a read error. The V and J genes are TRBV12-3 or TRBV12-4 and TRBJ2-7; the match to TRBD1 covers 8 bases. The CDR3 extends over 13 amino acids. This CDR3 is CASSGTGPYDQYF. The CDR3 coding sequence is TGTGCCAGCAGTGGGACAGGACCTTACGACCAGTACTTC.

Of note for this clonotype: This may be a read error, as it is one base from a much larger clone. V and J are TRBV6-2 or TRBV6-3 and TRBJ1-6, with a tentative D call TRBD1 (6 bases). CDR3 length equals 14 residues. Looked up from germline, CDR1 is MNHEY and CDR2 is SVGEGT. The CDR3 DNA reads TGTGCCATCAGAGCGGACAGCTATAATTCACACCTCCACTTT. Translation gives CAIRADSYNSHLHF.

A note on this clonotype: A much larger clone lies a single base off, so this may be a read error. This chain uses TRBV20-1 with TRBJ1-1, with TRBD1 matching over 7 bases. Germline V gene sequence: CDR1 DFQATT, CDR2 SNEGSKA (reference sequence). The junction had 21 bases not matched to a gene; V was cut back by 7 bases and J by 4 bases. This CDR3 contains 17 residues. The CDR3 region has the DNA TGCAGTGACCATCCCCGGACAGGTCGGAGGATCGGCACTGAAGCTTTCTTT. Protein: CSDHPRTGRRIGTEAFF.

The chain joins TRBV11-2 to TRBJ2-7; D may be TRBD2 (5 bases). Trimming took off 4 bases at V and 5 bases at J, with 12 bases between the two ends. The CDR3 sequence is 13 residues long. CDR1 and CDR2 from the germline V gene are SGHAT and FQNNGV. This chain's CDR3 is CASSSLRVHEQYF. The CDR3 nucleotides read TGTGCCAGCAGCTCTCTGCGGGTCCACGAGCAGTACTTC.